This TCR beta chain was captured by sequencing in a study of cytomegalovirus exposure and HLA in healthy donors. The CDR3 extends over 13 amino acids. CDR1 and CDR2 (germline): SGHRS, YFSETQ. Trimming pared 4 bases from V and 8 bases from J, leaving 13 bases between. PCR primers comprised 60 Vbeta and 13 Jbeta primers. The method was immunoSEQ multiplex PCR; TCRdb's version includes in-frame clones alone and lacks a portion of them. Among 150,000 to 200,000 clones listed, about 80% were seen once. On this clone: What it binds is not known.

Broader study findings: Prediction of most subjects' HLA-A and HLA-B alleles by TCR beta sequences was reportedly accurate.

This TCR derives from a woman in her 30s in good health and CMV-seropositive. The rearrangement uses TRBV5-1 and TRBJ1-5; the D gene is possibly TRBD1 (6 bases). The sample was PBMCs. The chain's CDR3 is CASSVTGHEPQHF. The CDR3 nucleotides are TGCGCCAGCAGCGTCACAGGGCATGAGCCCCAGCATTTT.